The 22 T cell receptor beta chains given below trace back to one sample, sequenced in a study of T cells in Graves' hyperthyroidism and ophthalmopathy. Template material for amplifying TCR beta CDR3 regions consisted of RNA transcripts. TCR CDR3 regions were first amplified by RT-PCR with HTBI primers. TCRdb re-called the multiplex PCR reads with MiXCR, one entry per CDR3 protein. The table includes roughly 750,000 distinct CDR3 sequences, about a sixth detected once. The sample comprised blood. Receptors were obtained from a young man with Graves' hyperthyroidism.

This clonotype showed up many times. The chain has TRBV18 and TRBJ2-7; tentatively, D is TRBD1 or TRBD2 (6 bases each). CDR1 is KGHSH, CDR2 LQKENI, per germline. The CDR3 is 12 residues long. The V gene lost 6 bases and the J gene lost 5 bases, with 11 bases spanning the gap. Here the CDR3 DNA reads TGTGCCAGCTCTCACAGGGAGGACGAGCAGTACTTC. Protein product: CASSHREDEQYF. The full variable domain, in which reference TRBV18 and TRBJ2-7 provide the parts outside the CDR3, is NAGVMQNPRHLVRRRGQEARLRCSPMKGHSHVYWYRQLPEEGLKFMVYLQKENIIDESGMPKERFSAEFPKEGPSILRIQQVVRGDSAAYFCASSHREDEQYFGPGTRLTVT.

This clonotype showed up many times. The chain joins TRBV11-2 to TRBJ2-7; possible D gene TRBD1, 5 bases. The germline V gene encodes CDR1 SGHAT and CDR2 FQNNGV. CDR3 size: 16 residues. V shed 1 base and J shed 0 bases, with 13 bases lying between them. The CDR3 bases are TGTGCCAGCAGCTTAGTACCCGACAGAAGCTCCTACGAGCAGTACTTC. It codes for CASSLVPDRSSYEQYF.

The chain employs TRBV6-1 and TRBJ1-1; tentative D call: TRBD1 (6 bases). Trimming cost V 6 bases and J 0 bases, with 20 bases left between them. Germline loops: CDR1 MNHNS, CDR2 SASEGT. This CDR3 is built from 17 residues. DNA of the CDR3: TGTGCCAGCAGCCACTCAGTGGGACAATCCATGAACACTGAAGCTTTCTTT. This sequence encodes CASSHSVGQSMNTEAFF.

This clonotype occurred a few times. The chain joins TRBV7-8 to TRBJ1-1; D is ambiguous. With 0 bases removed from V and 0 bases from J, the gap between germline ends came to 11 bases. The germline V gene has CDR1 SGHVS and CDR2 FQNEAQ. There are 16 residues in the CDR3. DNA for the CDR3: TGTGCCAGCAGCTTAGCGCACGGAGACATGAACACTGAAGCTTTCTTT. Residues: CASSLAHGDMNTEAFF.

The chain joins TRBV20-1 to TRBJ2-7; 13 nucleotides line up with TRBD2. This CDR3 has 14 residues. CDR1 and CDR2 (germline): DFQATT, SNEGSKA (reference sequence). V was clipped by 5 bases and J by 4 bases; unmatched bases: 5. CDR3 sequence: CSAARLAGGYEQYF. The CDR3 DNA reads TGCAGTGCTGCCAGACTAGCGGGAGGTTACGAGCAGTACTTC.

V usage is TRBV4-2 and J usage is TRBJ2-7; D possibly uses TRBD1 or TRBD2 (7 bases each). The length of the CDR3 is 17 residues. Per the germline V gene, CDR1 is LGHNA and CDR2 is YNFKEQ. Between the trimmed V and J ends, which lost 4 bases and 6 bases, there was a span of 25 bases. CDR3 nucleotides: TGTGCCAGCAGCCCAGGGGGAGGGACTCCCACCGGCCGCGAGCAGTACTTC. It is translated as CASSPGGGTPTGREQYF.

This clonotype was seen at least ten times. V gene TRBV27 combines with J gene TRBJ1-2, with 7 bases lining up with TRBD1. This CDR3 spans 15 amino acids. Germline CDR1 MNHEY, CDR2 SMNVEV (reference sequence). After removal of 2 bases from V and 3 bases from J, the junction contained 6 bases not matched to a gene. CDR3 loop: CASSLSLGGYYGYTF. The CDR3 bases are TGTGCCAGCAGTTTAAGTCTAGGGGGCTACTATGGCTACACCTTC.

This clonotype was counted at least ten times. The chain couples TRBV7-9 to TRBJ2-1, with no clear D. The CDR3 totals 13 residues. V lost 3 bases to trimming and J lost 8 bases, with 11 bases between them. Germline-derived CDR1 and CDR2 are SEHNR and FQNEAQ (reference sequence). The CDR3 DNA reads TGTGCCAGCAGCTTGAGCGCCCCCTATGAGCAGTTCTTC. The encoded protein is CASSLSAPYEQFF.

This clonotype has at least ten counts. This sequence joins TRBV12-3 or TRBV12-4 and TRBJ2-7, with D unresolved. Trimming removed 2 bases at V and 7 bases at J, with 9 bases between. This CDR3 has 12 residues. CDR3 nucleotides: TGTGCCAGCAGTTTAATGGGTAGGGAGCAGTACTTC. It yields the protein CASSLMGREQYF.

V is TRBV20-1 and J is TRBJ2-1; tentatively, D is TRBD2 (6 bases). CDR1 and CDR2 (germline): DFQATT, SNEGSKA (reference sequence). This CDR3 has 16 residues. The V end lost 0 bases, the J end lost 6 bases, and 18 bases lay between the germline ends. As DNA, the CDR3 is TGCAGTGCTAGAGACCTTCTAGGGAGGCGTAGCAATGAGCAGTTCTTC. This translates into CSARDLLGRRSNEQFF.

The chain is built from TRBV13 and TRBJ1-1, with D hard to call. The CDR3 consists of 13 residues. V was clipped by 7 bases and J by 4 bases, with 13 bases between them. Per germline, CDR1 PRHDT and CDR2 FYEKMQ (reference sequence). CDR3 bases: TGTGCCAGCACCCCGAGGGAGGGCACTGAAGCTTTCTTT. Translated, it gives CASTPREGTEAFF.

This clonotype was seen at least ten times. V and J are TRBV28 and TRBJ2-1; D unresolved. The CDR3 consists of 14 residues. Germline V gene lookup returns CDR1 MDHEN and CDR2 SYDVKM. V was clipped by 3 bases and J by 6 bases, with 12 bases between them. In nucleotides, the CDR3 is TGTGCCAGCAGTTTGCTAGGGAAGTCCAATGAGCAGTTCTTC. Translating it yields CASSLLGKSNEQFF.

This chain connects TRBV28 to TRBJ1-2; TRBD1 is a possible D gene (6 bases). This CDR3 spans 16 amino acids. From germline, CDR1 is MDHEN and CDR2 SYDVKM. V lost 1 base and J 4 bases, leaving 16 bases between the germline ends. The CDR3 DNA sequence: TGTGCCAGCAGTTTATATGGGGGGCCGCTGGGCTATGGCTACACCTTC. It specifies CASSLYGGPLGYGYTF.

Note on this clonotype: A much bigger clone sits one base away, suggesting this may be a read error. The CDR3 DNA follows: TGTGCTAGTGCCGTAGCGGGAACATCTACAGATACGCAGTATTTT. Translating gives CASAVAGTSTDTQYF. The rearrangement joins TRBV12-5 to TRBJ2-3; 8 nucleotides agree with TRBD2. The CDR3 has 15 amino acids. Germline V gene lookup returns CDR1 LGHNT and CDR2 FRNRAP. The junction had 9 bases not matched to a gene; V was cut back by 7 bases and J by 3 bases. Combining the CDR3 with reference TRBV12-5 and TRBJ2-3 gives the whole variable domain DARVTQTPRHKVTEMGQEVTMRCQPILGHNTVFWYRQTMMQGLELLAYFRNRAPLDDSGMPKDRFSAEMPDATLATLKIQPSEPRDSAVYFCASAVAGTSTDTQYFGPGTRLTVL.

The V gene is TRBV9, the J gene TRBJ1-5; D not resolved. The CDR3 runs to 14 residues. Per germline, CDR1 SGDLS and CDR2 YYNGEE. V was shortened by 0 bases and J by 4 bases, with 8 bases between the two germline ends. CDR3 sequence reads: CASSVGTANQPQHF. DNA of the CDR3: TGTGCCAGCAGCGTAGGGACCGCGAATCAGCCCCAGCATTTT.

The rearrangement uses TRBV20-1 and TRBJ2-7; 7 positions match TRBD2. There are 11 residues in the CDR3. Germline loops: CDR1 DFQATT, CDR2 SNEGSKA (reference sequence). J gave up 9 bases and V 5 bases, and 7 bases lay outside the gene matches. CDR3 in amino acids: CSAVRGEGQYF. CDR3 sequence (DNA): TGCAGTGCTGTCCGAGGGGAGGGGCAGTACTTC.

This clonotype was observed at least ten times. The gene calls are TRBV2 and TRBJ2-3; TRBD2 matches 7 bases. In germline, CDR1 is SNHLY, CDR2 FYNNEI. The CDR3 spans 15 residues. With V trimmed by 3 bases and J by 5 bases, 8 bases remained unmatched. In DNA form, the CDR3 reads TGTGCCAGCAGTGACAGCGGGGTCGTGGTAGATACGCAGTATTTT. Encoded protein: CASSDSGVVVDTQYF.

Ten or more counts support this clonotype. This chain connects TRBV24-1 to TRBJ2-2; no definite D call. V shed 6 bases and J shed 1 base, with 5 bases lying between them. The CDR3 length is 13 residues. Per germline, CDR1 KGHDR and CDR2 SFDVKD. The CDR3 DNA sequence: TGTGCCACCAGTTACCTGAACACCGGGGAGCTGTTTTTT. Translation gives CATSYLNTGELFF.

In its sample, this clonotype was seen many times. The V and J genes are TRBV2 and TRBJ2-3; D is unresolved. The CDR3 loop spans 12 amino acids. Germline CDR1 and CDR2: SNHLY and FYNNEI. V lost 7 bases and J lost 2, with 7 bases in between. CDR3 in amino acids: CASNGVTDTQYF. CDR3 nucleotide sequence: TGTGCCAGCAATGGGGTCACAGATACGCAGTATTTT. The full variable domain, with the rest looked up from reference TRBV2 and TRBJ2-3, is EPEVTQTPSHQVTQMGQEVILRCVPISNHLYFYWYRQILGQKVEFLVSFYNNEISEKSEIFDDQFSVERPDGSNFTLKIRSTKLEDSAMYFCASNGVTDTQYFGPGTRLTVL.

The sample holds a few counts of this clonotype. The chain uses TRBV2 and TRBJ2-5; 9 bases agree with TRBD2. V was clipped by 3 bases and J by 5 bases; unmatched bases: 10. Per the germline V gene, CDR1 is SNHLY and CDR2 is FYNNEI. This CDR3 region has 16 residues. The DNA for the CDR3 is TGTGCCAGCAGTGATTTGCAGGGACTAGCAGACGAGACCCAGTACTTC. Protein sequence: CASSDLQGLADETQYF.

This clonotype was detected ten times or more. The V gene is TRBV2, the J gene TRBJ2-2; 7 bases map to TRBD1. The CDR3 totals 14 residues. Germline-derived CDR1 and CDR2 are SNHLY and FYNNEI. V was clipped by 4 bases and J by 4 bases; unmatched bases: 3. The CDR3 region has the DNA TGTGCCAGCAGTGGGACAGGACGCACCGGGGAGCTGTTTTTT. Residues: CASSGTGRTGELFF. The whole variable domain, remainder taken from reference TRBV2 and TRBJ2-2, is EPEVTQTPSHQVTQMGQEVILRCVPISNHLYFYWYRQILGQKVEFLVSFYNNEISEKSEIFDDQFSVERPDGSNFTLKIRSTKLEDSAMYFCASSGTGRTGELFFGEGSRLTVL.

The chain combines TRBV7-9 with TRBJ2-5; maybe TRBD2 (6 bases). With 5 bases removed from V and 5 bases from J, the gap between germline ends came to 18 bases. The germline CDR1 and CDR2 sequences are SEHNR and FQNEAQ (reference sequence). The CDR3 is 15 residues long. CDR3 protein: CASSPRLVGGETQYF. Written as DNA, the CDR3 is TGTGCCAGCAGCCCCCGACTAGTTGGTGGGGAGACCCAGTACTTC.